Listed below are T cell receptor beta chains from one sample, sequenced in a study of blood T cell repertoires in COVID-19. The method was immunoSEQ multiplex PCR; TCRdb's version includes in-frame clones alone and lacks a portion of them. The sample includes 60,000 to 90,000 clones, approximately 86% of them seen just once. The sequencing input was peripheral blood. The source is a human donor in a cohort sampled during active COVID-19. Each CDR3 is given with its conserved first and last residue. The D gene is left open where the match is weak. The size entry is marked missing in some rows and otherwise reads once, few, many or a size class.

CDR3aa: CASSHAFVIDRGLCTGELFF; CDR3nt: TGTGCCAGCAGCCATGCGTTCGTTATTGACAGGGGGCTTTGTACCGGGGAGCTGTTTTTT; j_gene: TRBJ2-2; v_gene: TRBV14; abundance: few; len: 20; d_gene: TRBD1
CDR3aa: CASSLSGGSQEKLFF; CDR3nt: TGCGCCAGCAGCTTGTCGGGGGGGTCGCAGGAAAAACTGTTTTTT; j_gene: TRBJ1-4; v_gene: TRBV5-1; abundance: -; len: 15; d_gene: -
CDR3aa: CASSQEGQGGIQYF; CDR3nt: TGCGCCAGCAGCCAAGAAGGGCAGGGGGGCATTCAGTACTTC; j_gene: TRBJ2-4; v_gene: TRBV4-3; abundance: -; len: 14; d_gene: -
CDR3aa: CASASYHGAGGNTIYF; CDR3nt: TGTGCCAGCGCATCCTACCACGGGGCGGGAGGAAACACCATATATTTT; j_gene: TRBJ1-3; v_gene: TRBV28; abundance: -; len: 16; d_gene: -
CDR3aa: CASSSGQGVSVYGYTF; CDR3nt: TGTGCCAGCAGTTCGGGACAGGGTGTATCCGTCTATGGCTACACCTTC; j_gene: TRBJ1-2; v_gene: TRBV28; abundance: -; len: 16; d_gene: TRBD1
CDR3aa: CASSIEQDTASTDTQYF; CDR3nt: TGTGCCAGTAGTATAGAACAGGACACAGCTAGCACAGATACGCAGTATTTT; j_gene: TRBJ2-3; v_gene: TRBV19; abundance: -; len: 17; d_gene: -
CDR3aa: CAWSEQLLDDNAGSKLFF; CDR3nt: TGTGCCTGGAGTGAGCAGCTACTTGATGATAACGCGGGGTCTAAACTGTTTTTT; j_gene: TRBJ1-4; v_gene: TRBV30; abundance: -; len: 18; d_gene: -
CDR3aa: CASSQVGASTEAFF; CDR3nt: TGTGCCAGCAGCCAAGTGGGGGCGTCCACTGAAGCTTTCTTT; j_gene: TRBJ1-1; v_gene: TRBV3-1/TRBV3-2; abundance: once; len: 14; d_gene: -
CDR3aa: CASSQDLRGRQYF; CDR3nt: TGTGCCAGCAGCCAAGATTTAAGGGGAAGGCAGTACTTC; j_gene: TRBJ2-7; v_gene: TRBV14; abundance: few; len: 13; d_gene: -
CDR3aa: CASRMGGSQETQYF; CDR3nt: TGTGCCAGCAGGATGGGGGGAAGTCAAGAGACCCAGTACTTC; j_gene: TRBJ2-5; v_gene: TRBV2; abundance: -; len: 14; d_gene: -
CDR3aa: CASSLSSGQSTDTQYF; CDR3nt: TGTGCCAGCAGTTTATCCAGCGGGCAAAGCACAGATACGCAGTATTTT; j_gene: TRBJ2-3; v_gene: TRBV27; abundance: -; len: 16; d_gene: -
CDR3aa: CASTRDSTNTEAFF; CDR3nt: TGTGCCAGCACGAGGGATTCGACGAACACTGAAGCTTTCTTT; j_gene: TRBJ1-1; v_gene: TRBV6-5; abundance: -; len: 14; d_gene: -
CDR3aa: CATSERDSGGYTF; CDR3nt: TGTGCCACCAGTGAAAGGGACAGCGGGGGCTACACCTTC; j_gene: TRBJ1-2; v_gene: TRBV24-1; abundance: -; len: 13; d_gene: TRBD1
CDR3aa: CATRTSGSGDTQYF; CDR3nt: TGTGCCACACGGACTAGCGGGAGTGGAGATACGCAGTATTTT; j_gene: TRBJ2-3; v_gene: TRBV19; abundance: -; len: 14; d_gene: TRBD2
CDR3aa: CASSPTSGGPYEQYF; CDR3nt: TGTGCCAGCAGCCCGACTAGCGGGGGGCCCTACGAGCAGTACTTC; j_gene: TRBJ2-7; v_gene: TRBV7-8; abundance: -; len: 15; d_gene: TRBD2
CDR3aa: CASRDQGGNIQYF; CDR3nt: TGTGCCAGTAGAGATCAGGGTGGGAACATTCAGTACTTC; j_gene: TRBJ2-4; v_gene: TRBV19; abundance: once; len: 13; d_gene: -
CDR3aa: CASSYRHNTEAFF; CDR3nt: TGTGCCAGCAGCTACAGACACAACACTGAAGCTTTCTTT; j_gene: TRBJ1-1; v_gene: TRBV11-3; abundance: few; len: 13; d_gene: -
CDR3aa: CASSLLGVDEKLFF; CDR3nt: TGTGCCAGCAGTTTGCTAGGGGTTGATGAAAAACTGTTTTTT; j_gene: TRBJ1-4; v_gene: TRBV27; abundance: -; len: 14; d_gene: -
CDR3aa: CASGLVLGGGNYGYTF; CDR3nt: TGTGCTAGTGGTTTGGTTCTAGGGGGCGGGAACTATGGCTACACCTTC; j_gene: TRBJ1-2; v_gene: TRBV12-5; abundance: once; len: 16; d_gene: TRBD1
CDR3aa: CAISEGLASETQYF; CDR3nt: TGTGCCATCAGTGAGGGGTTAGCATCGGAGACCCAGTACTTC; j_gene: TRBJ2-5; v_gene: TRBV10-3; abundance: -; len: 14; d_gene: -
CDR3aa: CASSLPLSSTEAFF; CDR3nt: TGTGCCAGCAGCCTACCCCTGAGTAGCACTGAAGCTTTCTTT; j_gene: TRBJ1-1; v_gene: TRBV28; abundance: -; len: 14; d_gene: -
CDR3aa: CATSRDPNEPYEQYF; CDR3nt: TGTGCCACCAGCAGAGATCCTAACGAACCCTACGAGCAGTACTTC; j_gene: TRBJ2-7; v_gene: TRBV15; abundance: -; len: 15; d_gene: -
CDR3aa: CASSYRSSYNSPLHF; CDR3nt: TGTGCCAGCAGTTACAGGAGCTCCTATAATTCACCCCTCCACTTT; j_gene: TRBJ1-6; v_gene: TRBV6-2/TRBV6-3; abundance: -; len: 15; d_gene: -
CDR3aa: CASSQELSPYNEQFF; CDR3nt: TGTGCCAGCAGCCAAGAACTTAGCCCTTACAATGAGCAGTTCTTC; j_gene: TRBJ2-1; v_gene: TRBV4-2; abundance: -; len: 15; d_gene: -
CDR3aa: CASSRDRGYEQYF; CDR3nt: TGTGCCAGCAGCCGGGACAGGGGCTACGAGCAGTACTTC; j_gene: TRBJ2-7; v_gene: TRBV11-1; abundance: -; len: 13; d_gene: TRBD1
CDR3aa: CASSSMGLAGADEQFF; CDR3nt: TGTGCCAGCAGCTCAATGGGACTAGCGGGAGCGGATGAGCAGTTCTTC; j_gene: TRBJ2-1; v_gene: TRBV7-9; abundance: once; len: 16; d_gene: TRBD2
CDR3aa: CASSFDREKPQHF; CDR3nt: TGTGCCAGCAGCTTTGACAGGGAAAAGCCCCAGCATTTT; j_gene: TRBJ1-5; v_gene: TRBV5-6; abundance: -; len: 13; d_gene: TRBD1
CDR3aa: CASSVSTPSGNTIYF; CDR3nt: TGTGCCAGCAGCGTATCGACACCCTCTGGAAACACCATATATTTT; j_gene: TRBJ1-3; v_gene: TRBV9; abundance: -; len: 15; d_gene: -
CDR3aa: CASSHSRTGTRGNQPQHF; CDR3nt: TGTGCCAGCAGTCACTCAAGGACAGGGACAAGAGGCAATCAGCCCCAGCATTTT; j_gene: TRBJ1-5; v_gene: TRBV28; abundance: -; len: 18; d_gene: TRBD1
CDR3aa: CASSLLGGQGGYTF; CDR3nt: TGTGCCAGCAGTTTACTAGGAGGGCAAGGCGGCTACACCTTC; j_gene: TRBJ1-2; v_gene: TRBV6-6; abundance: -; len: 14; d_gene: -
CDR3aa: CSVERGGRADTQYF; CDR3nt: TGCAGCGTTGAACGGGGGGGCCGGGCAGATACGCAGTATTTT; j_gene: TRBJ2-3; v_gene: TRBV29-1; abundance: -; len: 14; d_gene: TRBD2
CDR3aa: CASSEGPYEQYF; CDR3nt: TGTGCCAGCAGTGAGGGCCCCTACGAGCAGTACTTC; j_gene: TRBJ2-7; v_gene: TRBV25-1; abundance: -; len: 12; d_gene: -
CDR3aa: CASSRQGGGTDTQYF; CDR3nt: TGTGCCAGCAGTCGACAGGGTGGAGGCACAGATACGCAGTATTTT; j_gene: TRBJ2-3; v_gene: TRBV6-5; abundance: -; len: 15; d_gene: TRBD1